One TCR beta chain is described in this entry. The data were taken from a study of blood T cell repertoires in COVID-19. Across the study: PBMCs, B-cell-depleted T cells, or T cells were the source of the cDNA or gDNA that made up the material.

Enrollees, about 18 to 95 years old, lived in 25 or so US areas. Cohort allocation depended upon clinical history that participants reported. Two negative PCRs, clearance, or symptom resolution were required of recovered Cohort 3 donors. The junction had 1 base not matched to a gene; V was cut back by 7 bases and J by 3 bases. This CDR3 has 12 amino acids. Per germline, CDR1 MNHEY and CDR2 SVGAGI. TCRdb keeps only in-frame clones here, not all; method: immunoSEQ multiplex PCR. The repertoire holds 300,000 or so clones, about 92% seen once, with around 2.6% in the top ten. The source material was PBMCs or T cells enriched from blood (not recorded which). The origin of this receptor is a man aged 55 to 70 who had recovered from COVID-19. The genes are TRBV6-5 and TRBJ2-3, with TRBD2 identical over 7 bases. The CDR3 sequence: CASKRGTDTQYF. CDR3 DNA sequence: TGTGCCAGCAAGCGGGGAACAGATACGCAGTATTTT.